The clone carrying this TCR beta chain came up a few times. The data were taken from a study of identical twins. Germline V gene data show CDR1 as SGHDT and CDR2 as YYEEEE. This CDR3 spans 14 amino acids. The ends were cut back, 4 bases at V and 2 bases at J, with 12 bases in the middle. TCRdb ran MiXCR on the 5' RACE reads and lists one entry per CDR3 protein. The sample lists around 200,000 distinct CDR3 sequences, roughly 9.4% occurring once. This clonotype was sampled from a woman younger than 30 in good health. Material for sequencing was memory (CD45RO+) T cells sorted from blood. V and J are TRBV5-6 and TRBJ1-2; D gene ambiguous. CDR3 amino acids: CASSRYTENYGYTF. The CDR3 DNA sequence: TGTGCCAGCAGCCGTTACACAGAGAACTATGGCTACACCTTC. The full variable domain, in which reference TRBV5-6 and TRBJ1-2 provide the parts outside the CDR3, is DAGVTQSPTHLIKTRGQQVTLRCSPKSGHDTVSWYQQALGQGPQFIFQYYEEEERQRGNFPDRFSGHQFPNYSSELNVNALLLGDSALYLCASSRYTENYGYTFGSGTRLTVV.